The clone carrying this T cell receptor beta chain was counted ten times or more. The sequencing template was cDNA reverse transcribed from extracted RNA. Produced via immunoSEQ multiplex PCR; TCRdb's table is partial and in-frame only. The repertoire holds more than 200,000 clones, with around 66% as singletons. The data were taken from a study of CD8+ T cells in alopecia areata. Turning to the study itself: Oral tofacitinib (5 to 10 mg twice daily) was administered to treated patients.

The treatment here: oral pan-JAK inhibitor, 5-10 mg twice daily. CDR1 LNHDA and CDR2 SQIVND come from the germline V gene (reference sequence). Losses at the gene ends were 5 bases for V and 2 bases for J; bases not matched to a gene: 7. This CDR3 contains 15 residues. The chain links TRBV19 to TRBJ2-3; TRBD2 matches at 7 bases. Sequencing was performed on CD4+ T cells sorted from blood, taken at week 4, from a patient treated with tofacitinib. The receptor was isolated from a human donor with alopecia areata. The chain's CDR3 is CASSSGLGDTDTQYF. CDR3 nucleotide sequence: TGTGCCAGTAGTTCCGGACTAGGTGACACAGATACGCAGTATTTT.